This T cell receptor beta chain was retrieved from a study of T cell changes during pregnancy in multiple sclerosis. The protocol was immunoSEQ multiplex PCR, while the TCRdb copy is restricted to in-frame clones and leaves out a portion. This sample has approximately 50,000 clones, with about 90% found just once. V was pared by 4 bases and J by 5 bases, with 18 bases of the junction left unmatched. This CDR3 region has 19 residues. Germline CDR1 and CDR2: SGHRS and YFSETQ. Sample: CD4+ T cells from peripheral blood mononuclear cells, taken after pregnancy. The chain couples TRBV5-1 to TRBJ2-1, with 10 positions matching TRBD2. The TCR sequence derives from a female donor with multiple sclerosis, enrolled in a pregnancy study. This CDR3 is CASSAQATRLAGFNNEQFF. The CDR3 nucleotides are TGCGCCAGCAGCGCGCAAGCTACCAGACTAGCGGGCTTTAACAATGAGCAGTTCTTC.